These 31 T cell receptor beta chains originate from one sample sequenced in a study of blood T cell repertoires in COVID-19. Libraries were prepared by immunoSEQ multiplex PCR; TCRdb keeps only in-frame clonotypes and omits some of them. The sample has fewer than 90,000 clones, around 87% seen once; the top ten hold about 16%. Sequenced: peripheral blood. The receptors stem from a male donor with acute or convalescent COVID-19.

The CDR3 coding sequence is TGCGCCAGCAGCGGGGACGGACAGAATGAAAAACTGTTTTTT. It yields the protein CASSGDGQNEKLFF. The rearrangement uses TRBV5-1 and TRBJ1-4; D is perhaps TRBD1 (6 bases). CDR1 SGHRS and CDR2 YFSETQ come from the germline V gene. This CDR3 is built from 14 residues. Trimming cost V 4 bases and J 5 bases, with 12 bases left between them.

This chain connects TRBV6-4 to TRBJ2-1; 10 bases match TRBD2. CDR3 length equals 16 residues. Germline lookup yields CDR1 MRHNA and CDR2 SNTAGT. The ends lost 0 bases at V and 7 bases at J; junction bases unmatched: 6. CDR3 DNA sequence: TGTGCCAGCAGTGACTCCCAGCGGGGGGGAAGGAATGAGCAGTTCTTC. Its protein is CASSDSQRGGRNEQFF.

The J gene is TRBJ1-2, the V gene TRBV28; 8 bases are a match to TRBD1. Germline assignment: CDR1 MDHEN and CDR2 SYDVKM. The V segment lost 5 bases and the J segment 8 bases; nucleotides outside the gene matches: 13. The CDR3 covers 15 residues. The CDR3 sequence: CASSNPDREAGGYTF. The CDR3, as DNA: TGTGCCAGCAGTAACCCGGACAGGGAAGCGGGGGGCTACACCTTC.

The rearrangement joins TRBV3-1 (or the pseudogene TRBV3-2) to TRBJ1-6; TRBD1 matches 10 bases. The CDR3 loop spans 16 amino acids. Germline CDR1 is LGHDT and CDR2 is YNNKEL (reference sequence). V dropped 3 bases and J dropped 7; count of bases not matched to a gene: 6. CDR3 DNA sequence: TGTGCCAGCAGCCAGTTACCGGGACAGGGGAATTCACCCCTCCACTTT. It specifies CASSQLPGQGNSPLHF.

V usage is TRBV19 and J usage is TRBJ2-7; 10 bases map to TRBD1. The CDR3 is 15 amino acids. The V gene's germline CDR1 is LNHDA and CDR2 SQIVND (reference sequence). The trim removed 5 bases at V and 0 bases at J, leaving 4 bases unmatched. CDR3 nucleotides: TGTGCCAGTAGTGGATGGGACAGGGGCTCCTACGAGCAGTACTTC. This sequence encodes CASSGWDRGSYEQYF.

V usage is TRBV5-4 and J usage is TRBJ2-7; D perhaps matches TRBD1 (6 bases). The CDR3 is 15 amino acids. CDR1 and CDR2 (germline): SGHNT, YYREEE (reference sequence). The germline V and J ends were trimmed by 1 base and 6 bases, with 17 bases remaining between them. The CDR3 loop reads CASSLYHTGPSEQYF. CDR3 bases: TGTGCCAGCAGCTTGTACCACACAGGGCCGAGCGAGCAGTACTTC.

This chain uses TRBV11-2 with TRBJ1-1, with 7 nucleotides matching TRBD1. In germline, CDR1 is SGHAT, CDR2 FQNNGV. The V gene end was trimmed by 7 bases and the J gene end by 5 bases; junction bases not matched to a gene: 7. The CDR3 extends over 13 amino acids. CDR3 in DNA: TGTGCCAGCATTCGTACAGGGGTAACTGAAGCTTTCTTT. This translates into CASIRTGVTEAFF.

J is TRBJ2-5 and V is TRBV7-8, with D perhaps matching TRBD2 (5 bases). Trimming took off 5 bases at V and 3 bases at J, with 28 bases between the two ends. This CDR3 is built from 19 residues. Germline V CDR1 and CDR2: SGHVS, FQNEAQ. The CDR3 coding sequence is TGTGCCAGCAGCCTAGTTGCTGGACGGTACCCTGGGAGTGAAGAGACCCAGTACTTC. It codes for CASSLVAGRYPGSEETQYF.

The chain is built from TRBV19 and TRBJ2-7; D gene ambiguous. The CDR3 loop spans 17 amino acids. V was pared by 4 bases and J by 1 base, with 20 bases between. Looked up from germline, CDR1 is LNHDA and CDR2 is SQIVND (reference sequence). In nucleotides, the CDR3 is TGTGCCAGTAGTACAGTACCCAGTAGAGGTCGGTCCTACGAGCAGTACTTC. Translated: CASSTVPSRGRSYEQYF.

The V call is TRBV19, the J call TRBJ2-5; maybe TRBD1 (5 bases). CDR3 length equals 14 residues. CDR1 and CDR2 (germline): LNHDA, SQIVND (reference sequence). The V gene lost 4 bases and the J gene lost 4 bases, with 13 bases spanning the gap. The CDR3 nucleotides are TGTGCCAGTAGTACGCAGGGTTCTCGAGAGACCCAGTACTTC. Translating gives CASSTQGSRETQYF.

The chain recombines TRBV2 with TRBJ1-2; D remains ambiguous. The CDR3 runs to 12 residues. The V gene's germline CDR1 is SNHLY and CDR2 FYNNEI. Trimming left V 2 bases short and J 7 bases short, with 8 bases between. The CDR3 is CASSEKLFGYTF. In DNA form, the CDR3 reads TGTGCCAGCAGTGAAAAACTCTTTGGCTACACCTTC.

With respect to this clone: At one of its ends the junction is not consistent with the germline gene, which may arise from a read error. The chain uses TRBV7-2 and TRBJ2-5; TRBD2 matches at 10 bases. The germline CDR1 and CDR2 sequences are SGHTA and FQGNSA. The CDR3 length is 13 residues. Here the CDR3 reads CASSLTGLANLDF. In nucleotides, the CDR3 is TGTGCCAGCAGTTTAACGGGACTAGCGAATCTAGACTTC. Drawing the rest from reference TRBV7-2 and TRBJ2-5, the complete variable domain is GAGVSQSPSNKVTEKGKDVELRCDPISGHTALYWYRQSLGQGLEFLIYFQGNSAPDKSGLPSDRFSAERTGGSVSTLTIQRTQQEDSAVYLCASSLTGLANLDFGPGTRLLVL.

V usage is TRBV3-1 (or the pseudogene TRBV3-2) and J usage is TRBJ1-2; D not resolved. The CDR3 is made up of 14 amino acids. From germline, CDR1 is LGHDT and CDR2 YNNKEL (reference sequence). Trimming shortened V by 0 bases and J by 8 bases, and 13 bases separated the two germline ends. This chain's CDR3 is CASSQDPNTQGYTF. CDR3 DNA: TGTGCCAGCAGCCAAGACCCGAACACCCAGGGCTACACCTTC.

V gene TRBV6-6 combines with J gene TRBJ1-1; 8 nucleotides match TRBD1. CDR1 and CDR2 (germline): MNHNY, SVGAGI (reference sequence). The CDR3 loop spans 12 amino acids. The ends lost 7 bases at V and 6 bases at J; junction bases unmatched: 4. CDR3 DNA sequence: TGTGCCAGCATCCAGGGGGCGGCTGAAGCTTTCTTT. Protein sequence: CASIQGAAEAFF.

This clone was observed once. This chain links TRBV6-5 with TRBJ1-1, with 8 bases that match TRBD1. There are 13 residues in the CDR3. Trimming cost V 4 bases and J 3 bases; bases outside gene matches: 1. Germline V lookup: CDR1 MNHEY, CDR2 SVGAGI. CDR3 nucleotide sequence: TGTGCCAGCAGTTGGGGACAGGACACTGAAGCTTTCTTT. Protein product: CASSWGQDTEAFF.

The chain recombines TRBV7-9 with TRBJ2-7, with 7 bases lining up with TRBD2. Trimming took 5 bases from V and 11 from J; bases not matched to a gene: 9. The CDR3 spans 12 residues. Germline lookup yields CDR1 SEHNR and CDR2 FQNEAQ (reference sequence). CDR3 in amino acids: CASSRGEGVKYF. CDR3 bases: TGTGCCAGCAGCCGGGGGGAGGGCGTTAAGTACTTC. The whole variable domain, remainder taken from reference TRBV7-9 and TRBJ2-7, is DTGVSQNPRHKITKRGQNVTFRCDPISEHNRLYWYRQTLGQGPEFLTYFQNEAQLEKSRLLSDRFSAERPKGSFSTLEIQRTEQGDSAMYLCASSRGEGVKYFGPGTRLTVT.

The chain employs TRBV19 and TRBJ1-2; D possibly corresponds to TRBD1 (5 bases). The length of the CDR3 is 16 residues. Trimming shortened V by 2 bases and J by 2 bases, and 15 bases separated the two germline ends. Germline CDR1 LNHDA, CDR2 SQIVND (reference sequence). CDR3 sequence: CASSIIRQNRNYGYTF. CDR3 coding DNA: TGTGCCAGTAGTATAATCCGACAGAATAGAAACTATGGCTACACCTTC.

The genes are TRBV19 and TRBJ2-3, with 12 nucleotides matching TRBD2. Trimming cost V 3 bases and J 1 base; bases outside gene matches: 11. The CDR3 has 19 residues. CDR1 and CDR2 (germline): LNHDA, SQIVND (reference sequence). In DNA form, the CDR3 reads TGTGCCAGTAGTATCGGAAGACTAGCGGGGGCCCTTGGCACAGATACGCAGTATTTT. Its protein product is CASSIGRLAGALGTDTQYF. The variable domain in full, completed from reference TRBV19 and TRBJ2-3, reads DGGITQSPKYLFRKEGQNVTLSCEQNLNHDAMYWYRQDPGQGLRLIYYSQIVNDFQKGDIAEGYSVSREKKESFPLTVTSAQKNPTAFYLCASSIGRLAGALGTDTQYFGPGTRLTVL.

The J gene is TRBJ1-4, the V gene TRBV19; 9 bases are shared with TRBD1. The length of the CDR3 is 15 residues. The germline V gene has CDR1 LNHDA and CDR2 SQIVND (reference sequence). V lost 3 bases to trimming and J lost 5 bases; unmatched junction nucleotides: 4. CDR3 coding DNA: TGTGCCAGTAGTATCGGGACAGGGAGAAATGAAAAACTGTTTTTT. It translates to CASSIGTGRNEKLFF.

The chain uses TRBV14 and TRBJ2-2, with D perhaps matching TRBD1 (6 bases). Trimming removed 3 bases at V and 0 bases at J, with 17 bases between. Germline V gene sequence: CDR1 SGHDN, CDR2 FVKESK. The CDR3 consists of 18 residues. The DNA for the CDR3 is TGTGCCAGCAGCCAGGTTGCCTTGGGACACACGAACACCGGGGAGCTGTTTTTT. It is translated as CASSQVALGHTNTGELFF. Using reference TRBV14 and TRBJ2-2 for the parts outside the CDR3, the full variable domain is EAGVTQFPSHSVIEKGQTVTLRCDPISGHDNLYWYRRVMGKEIKFLLHFVKESKQDESGMPNNRFLAERTGGTYSTLKVQPAELEDSGVYFCASSQVALGHTNTGELFFGEGSRLTVL.

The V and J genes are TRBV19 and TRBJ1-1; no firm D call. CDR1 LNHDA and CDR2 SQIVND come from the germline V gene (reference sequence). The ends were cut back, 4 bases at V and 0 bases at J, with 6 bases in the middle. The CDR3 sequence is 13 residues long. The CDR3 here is CASSTSVNTEAFF. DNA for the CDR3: TGTGCCAGTAGTACGAGCGTGAACACTGAAGCTTTCTTT.

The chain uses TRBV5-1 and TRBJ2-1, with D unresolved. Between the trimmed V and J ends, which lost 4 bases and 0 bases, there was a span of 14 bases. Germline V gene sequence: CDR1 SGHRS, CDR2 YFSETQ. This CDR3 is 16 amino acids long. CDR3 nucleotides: TGCGCCAGCAGCCCCTCTAGTCCAAACTCCTACAATGAGCAGTTCTTC. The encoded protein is CASSPSSPNSYNEQFF.

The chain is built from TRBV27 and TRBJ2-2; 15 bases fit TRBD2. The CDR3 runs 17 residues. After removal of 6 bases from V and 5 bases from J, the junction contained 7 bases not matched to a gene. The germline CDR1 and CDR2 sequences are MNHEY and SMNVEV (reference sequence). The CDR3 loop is CASRIGLAGGKTGELFF. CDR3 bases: TGTGCCAGCAGAATCGGACTAGCGGGGGGGAAAACCGGGGAGCTGTTTTTT.

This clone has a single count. The chain's CDR3 is CASSSSGLARSTDTQYF. The CDR3 nucleotides read TGTGCCAGCAGCTCTTCGGGACTAGCGAGAAGCACAGATACGCAGTATTTT. The genes are TRBV11-2 and TRBJ2-3, with TRBD2 identical over 10 bases. In germline, CDR1 is SGHAT, CDR2 FQNNGV. The junction had 7 bases not matched to a gene; V was cut back by 4 bases and J by 0 bases. This CDR3 is built from 17 residues. Complete variable domain (other parts from reference TRBV11-2 and TRBJ2-3): EAGVAQSPRYKIIEKRQSVAFWCNPISGHATLYWYQQILGQGPKLLIQFQNNGVVDDSQLPKDRFSAERLKGVDSTLKIQPAKLEDSAVYLCASSSSGLARSTDTQYFGPGTRLTVL.

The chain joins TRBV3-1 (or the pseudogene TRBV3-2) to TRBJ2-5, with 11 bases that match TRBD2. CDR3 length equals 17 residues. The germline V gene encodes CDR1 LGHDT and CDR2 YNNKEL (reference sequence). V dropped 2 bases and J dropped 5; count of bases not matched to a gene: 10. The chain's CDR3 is CASSQWGSGGAEETQYF. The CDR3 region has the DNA TGTGCCAGCAGCCAATGGGGTAGCGGGGGGGCCGAGGAGACCCAGTACTTC.

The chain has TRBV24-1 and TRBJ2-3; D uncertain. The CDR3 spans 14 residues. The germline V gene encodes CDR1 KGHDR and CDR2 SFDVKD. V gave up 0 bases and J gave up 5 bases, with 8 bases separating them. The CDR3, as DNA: TGTGCCACCAGTGATTTGGGCTTTGGAGATACGCAGTATTTT. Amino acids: CATSDLGFGDTQYF.

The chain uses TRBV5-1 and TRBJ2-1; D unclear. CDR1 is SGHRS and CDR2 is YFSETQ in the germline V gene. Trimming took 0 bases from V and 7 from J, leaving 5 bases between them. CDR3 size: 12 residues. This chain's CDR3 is CASSLASNEQFF. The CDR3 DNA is TGCGCCAGCAGCTTGGCGTCGAATGAGCAGTTCTTC.

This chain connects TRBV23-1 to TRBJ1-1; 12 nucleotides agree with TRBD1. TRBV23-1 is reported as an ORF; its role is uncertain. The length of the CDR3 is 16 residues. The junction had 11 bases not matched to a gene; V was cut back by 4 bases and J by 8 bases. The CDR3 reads CASSPSPGQGAPEAFF. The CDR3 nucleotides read TGCGCCAGCAGTCCCTCTCCGGGACAGGGGGCCCCCGAAGCTTTCTTT.

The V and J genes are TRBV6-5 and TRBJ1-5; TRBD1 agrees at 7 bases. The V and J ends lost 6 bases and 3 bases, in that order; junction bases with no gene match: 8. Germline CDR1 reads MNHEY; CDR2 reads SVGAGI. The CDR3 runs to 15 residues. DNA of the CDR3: TGTGCCAGCAGGATATCGGACAGGCTCAATCAGCCCCAGCATTTT. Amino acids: CASRISDRLNQPQHF.

The CDR3 DNA reads TGTGCCAGCAGCTCGACAGAGGGAAACACCATATATTTT. It is translated as CASSSTEGNTIYF. J is TRBJ1-3 and V is TRBV6-5, with TRBD1 as a possible D gene (5 bases). Trimming stripped 6 bases from V and 4 bases from J, with 10 bases between. CDR3 size: 13 residues. The germline V gene has CDR1 MNHEY and CDR2 SVGAGI.

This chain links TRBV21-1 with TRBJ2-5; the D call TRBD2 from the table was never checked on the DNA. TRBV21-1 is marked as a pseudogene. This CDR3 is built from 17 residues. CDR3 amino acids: CASSKDRTSGGVETQYF. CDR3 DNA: TGTGCCAGCAGCAAAGACCGGACTAGCGGGGGGGTGGAGACCCAGTACTTC.